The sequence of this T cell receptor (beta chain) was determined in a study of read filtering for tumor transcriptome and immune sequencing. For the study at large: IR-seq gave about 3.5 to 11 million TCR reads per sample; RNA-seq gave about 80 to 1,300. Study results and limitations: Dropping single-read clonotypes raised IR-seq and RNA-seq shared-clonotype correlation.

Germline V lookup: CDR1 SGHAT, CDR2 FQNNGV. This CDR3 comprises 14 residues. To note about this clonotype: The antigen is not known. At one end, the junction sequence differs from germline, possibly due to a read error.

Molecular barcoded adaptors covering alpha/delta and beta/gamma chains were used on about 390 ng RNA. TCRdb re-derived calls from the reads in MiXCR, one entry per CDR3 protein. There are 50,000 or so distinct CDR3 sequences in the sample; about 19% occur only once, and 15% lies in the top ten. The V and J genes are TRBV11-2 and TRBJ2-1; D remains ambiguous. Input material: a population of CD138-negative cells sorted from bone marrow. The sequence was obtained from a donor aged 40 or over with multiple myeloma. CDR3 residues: CASSSYGSNNDQFF. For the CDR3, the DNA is TGTGCCAGCAGCTCTTACGGGTCAAACAATGATCAGTTCTTC.